The rows below give T cell receptor beta chains drawn from one sample of a study of blood T cell repertoires in COVID-19. Method: immunoSEQ multiplex PCR; TCRdb's copy keeps in-frame clones and lacks some. This table holds around 30,000 clones, 60% to 80% found once. The sequenced material came from peripheral blood. The receptors here all came from a human donor in a cohort sampled during active COVID-19. CDR3s include the opening cysteine and the closing phenylalanine or tryptophan. The D gene is left open where the match is weak. Not every row has a clone size; where given, it reads once, few, many or a size class.

d_call,clone_size,v_call,j_call,cdr3_nt,cdr3_aa
TRBD1,once,TRBV29-1,TRBJ2-7,TGCAGCGTGGGGGACAGGACACCCCCTTACGAGCAGTACTTC,CSVGDRTPPYEQYF
TRBD1,-,TRBV19,TRBJ2-2,TGTGCCAGTAGGATCGGGACAGGGAACACCGGGGAGCTGTTTTTT,CASRIGTGNTGELFF
TRBD2,once,TRBV2,TRBJ2-1,TGTGCCAGCAGTGCCCTAGGGGACTACCGCAATGAGCAGTTCTTC,CASSALGDYRNEQFF
TRBD2,-,TRBV7-9,TRBJ2-2,TGTGCCAGCAGCTTAACGACTAGCGGAGTGTACACCGGGGAGCTGTTTTTT,CASSLTTSGVYTGELFF
TRBD2,-,TRBV2,TRBJ2-7,TGTGCCAGCAGTATAGCCGGGACTATAGGCGAGCAGTACTTC,CASSIAGTIGEQYF
-,-,TRBV7-8,TRBJ2-1,TGTGCCAGCAGCCCGCGAGTGAGAAGCTCCTACAATGAGCAGTTCTTC,CASSPRVRSSYNEQFF
TRBD1,-,TRBV12-5,TRBJ1-6,TGTGCTAGTGGACGCGGACAGGGGGCTGGACCCCTCCACTTT,CASGRGQGAGPLHF
-,once,TRBV27,TRBJ2-2,TGTGCCAGCAGTGCTGCGGGACGCTCGCCCGGGGAGCTGTTTTTT,CASSAAGRSPGELFF
-,-,TRBV6-5,TRBJ1-1,TGTGCCAGCAGTTACGGGCCAGGGGTTATGAACACTGAAGCTTTCTTT,CASSYGPGVMNTEAFF
-,-,TRBV6-1,TRBJ1-1,TGTGCCAGCAGTGCCTTCCCCAGGGATAGCGGCACTGAAGCTTTCTTT,CASSAFPRDSGTEAFF
TRBD2,-,TRBV7-6,TRBJ2-5,TGTGCCAGCGTTGGGACTAGCGGGTACCAAGAGACCCAGTACTTC,CASVGTSGYQETQYF
TRBD2,-,TRBV11-3,TRBJ2-1,TGTGCCAGCAGCCCCGGGACTAGCGGGACGAAGAATGAGCAGTTCTTC,CASSPGTSGTKNEQFF
TRBD2,few,TRBV11-2,TRBJ2-1,TGTGCCAGCAGCCCCCAGCGGGGCGCCTACAATGAGCAGTTCTTC,CASSPQRGAYNEQFF
-,few,TRBV7-2,TRBJ2-4,TGTGCCAGCAGCTTAGAAGGGAGGGCCAAAAACATTCAGTACTTC,CASSLEGRAKNIQYF
-,-,TRBV7-2,TRBJ2-1,TGTGCCAGCAGCTTTTACGGTGGGACATACAGGGTAGTCTACAATGAGCAGTTCTTC,CASSFYGGTYRVVYNEQFF
-,-,TRBV28,TRBJ2-7,TGTGCCAGCAGTTTAAGAAGAGGGCGGGGCTCCTACGAGCAGTACTTC,CASSLRRGRGSYEQYF
TRBD2,-,TRBV7-3,TRBJ2-1,TGTGCCAGCAGCGTGCAAGCGGGAGCGGCGGACAATGAGCAGTTCTTC,CASSVQAGAADNEQFF
-,-,TRBV29-1,TRBJ2-7,TGCAGCGTCTCAACAGGCCGTGGATCCTACGAGCAGTACTTC,CSVSTGRGSYEQYF
-,-,TRBV9,TRBJ2-7,TGTGCCAGCAGCGTAGACCTAGCTAACTCCTACGAGCAGTACTTC,CASSVDLANSYEQYF
-,once,TRBV3-1/TRBV3-2,TRBJ2-3,TGTGCCAGCAGCCAAGACAGGGTATACACAGATACGCAGTATTTT,CASSQDRVYTDTQYF
-,-,TRBV5-1,TRBJ1-2,TGCGCCAGCAGCTTGACAGTGAGCTATGGCTACACCTTC,CASSLTVSYGYTF
-,many,TRBV30,TRBJ1-6,TGTGCCTCTTGGACGGGGGGCTGGAATTCACCCCTCCACTTT,CASWTGGWNSPLHF
-,-,TRBV18,TRBJ2-7,TGTGCCAGCTCCCGCGAAGGGGGGGGGTACGAGCAGTACTTC,CASSREGGGYEQYF
-,-,TRBV3-1/TRBV3-2,TRBJ1-2,TGTGCCAGCAGCCAACTAAGGGGGGGGCTCTATGGCTACACCTTC,CASSQLRGGLYGYTF
-,-,TRBV5-4,TRBJ2-5,TGTGCCAGCAGCGGCGGGACTCGACAAGAGACCCAGTACTTC,CASSGGTRQETQYF
-,-,TRBV6-6,TRBJ2-7,TGTGCCAGCAAGGGTACTAGCCCTATCTACGAGCAGTACTTC,CASKGTSPIYEQYF
-,-,TRBV7-9,TRBJ1-1,TGTGCCAGCAGCTTATCTGGCAACGGGGCTTTCTTT,CASSLSGNGAFF